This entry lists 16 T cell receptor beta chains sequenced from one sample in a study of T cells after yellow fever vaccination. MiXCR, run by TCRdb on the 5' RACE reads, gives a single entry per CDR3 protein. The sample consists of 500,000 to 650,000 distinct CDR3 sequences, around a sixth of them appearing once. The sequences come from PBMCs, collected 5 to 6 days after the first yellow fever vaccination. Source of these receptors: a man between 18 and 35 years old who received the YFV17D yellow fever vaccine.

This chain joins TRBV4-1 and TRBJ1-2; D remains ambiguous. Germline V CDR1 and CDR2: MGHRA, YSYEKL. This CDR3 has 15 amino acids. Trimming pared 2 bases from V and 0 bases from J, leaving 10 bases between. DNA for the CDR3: TGCGCCAGCAGCCAATGGGCGGTGACTAACTATGGCTACACCTTC. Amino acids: CASSQWAVTNYGYTF.

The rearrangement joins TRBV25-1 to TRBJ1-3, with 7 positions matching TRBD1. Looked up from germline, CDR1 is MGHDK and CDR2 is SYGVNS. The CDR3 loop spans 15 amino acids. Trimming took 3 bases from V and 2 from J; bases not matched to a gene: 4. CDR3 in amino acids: CASSEPGTAGNTIYF. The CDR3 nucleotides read TGTGCCAGCAGTGAGCCCGGGACAGCTGGAAACACCATATATTTT.

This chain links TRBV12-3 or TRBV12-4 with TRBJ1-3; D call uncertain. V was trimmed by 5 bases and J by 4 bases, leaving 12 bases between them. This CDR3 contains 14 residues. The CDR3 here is CASSASAGGNTIYF. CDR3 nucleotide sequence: TGTGCCAGCAGTGCGTCGGCAGGCGGAAACACCATATATTTT.

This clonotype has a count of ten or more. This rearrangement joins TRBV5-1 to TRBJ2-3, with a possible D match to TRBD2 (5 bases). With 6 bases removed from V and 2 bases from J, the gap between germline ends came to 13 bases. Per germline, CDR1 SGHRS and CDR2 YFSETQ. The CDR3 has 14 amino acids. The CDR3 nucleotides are TGCGCCAGCACGACGGACTGGGACACAGATACGCAGTATTTT. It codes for CASTTDWDTDTQYF.

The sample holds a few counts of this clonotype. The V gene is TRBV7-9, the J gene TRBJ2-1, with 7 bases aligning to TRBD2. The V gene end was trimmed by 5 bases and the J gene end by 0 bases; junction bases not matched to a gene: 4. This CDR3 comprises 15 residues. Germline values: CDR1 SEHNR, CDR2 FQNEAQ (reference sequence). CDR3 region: CASSEAGSSYNEQFF. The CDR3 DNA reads TGTGCCAGCAGCGAAGCGGGGAGCTCCTACAATGAGCAGTTCTTC.

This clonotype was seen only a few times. The CDR3 here is CASSYPRSGGGYEQYV. The CDR3 region has the DNA TGTGCCAGCAGTTACCCCCGTAGCGGGGGGGGGTACGAGCAGTACGTC. The chain carries TRBV6-5 and TRBJ2-7; 11 bases map to TRBD2. With 2 bases clipped from V and 4 bases from J, the junction kept 7 bases outside the gene matches. The germline V gene encodes CDR1 MNHEY and CDR2 SVGAGI. The CDR3 has 16 amino acids.

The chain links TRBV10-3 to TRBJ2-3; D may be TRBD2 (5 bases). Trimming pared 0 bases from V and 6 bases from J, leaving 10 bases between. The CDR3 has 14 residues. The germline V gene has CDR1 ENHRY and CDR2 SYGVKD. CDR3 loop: CAISESSGSDTQYF. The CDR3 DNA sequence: TGTGCCATCAGTGAGTCATCGGGGTCCGATACGCAGTATTTT.

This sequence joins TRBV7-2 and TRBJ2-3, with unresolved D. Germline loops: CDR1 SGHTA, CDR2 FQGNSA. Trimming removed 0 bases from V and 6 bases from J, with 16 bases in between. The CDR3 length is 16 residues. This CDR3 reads CASSLANVGVPDTQYF. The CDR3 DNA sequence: TGTGCCAGCAGCTTAGCGAACGTGGGCGTACCGGATACGCAGTATTTT.

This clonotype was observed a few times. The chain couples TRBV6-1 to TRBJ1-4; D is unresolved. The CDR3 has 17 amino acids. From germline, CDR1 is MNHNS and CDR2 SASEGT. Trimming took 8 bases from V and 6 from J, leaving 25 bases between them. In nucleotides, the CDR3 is TGTGCCAGCGGCTATTCCGGGGATCTCCGGGAGGATGAAAAACTGTTTTTT. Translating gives CASGYSGDLREDEKLFF.

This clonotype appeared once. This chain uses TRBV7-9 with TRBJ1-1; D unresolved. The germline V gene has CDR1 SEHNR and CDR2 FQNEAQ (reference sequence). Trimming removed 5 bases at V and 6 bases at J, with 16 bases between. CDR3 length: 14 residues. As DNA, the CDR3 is TGTGCCAGCAGCCCAGTGCAGGTTCTAGCTGAAGCTTTCTTT. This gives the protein CASSPVQVLAEAFF.

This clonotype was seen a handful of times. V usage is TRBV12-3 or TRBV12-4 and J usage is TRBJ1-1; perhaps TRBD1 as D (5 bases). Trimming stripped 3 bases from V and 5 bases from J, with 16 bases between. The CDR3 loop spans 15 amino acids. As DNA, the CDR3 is TGTGCCAGCAGTTTCGGGGGGTCCGGTGGGACTGAAGCTTTCTTT. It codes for CASSFGGSGGTEAFF.

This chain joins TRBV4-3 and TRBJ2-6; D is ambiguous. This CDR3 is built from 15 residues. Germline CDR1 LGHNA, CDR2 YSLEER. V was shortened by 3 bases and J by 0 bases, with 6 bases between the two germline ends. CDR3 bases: TGCGCCAGCAGCCACAGGATCTCTGGGGCCAACGTCCTGACTTTC. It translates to CASSHRISGANVLTF.

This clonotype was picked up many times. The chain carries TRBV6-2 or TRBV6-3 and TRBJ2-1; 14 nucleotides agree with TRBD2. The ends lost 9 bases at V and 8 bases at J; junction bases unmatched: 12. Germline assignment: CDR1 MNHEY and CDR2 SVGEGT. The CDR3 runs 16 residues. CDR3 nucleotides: TGTGCCAGTCGACTAGCGGGGGGGCCTTGGTTGGATGAGCAGTTCTTC. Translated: CASRLAGGPWLDEQFF.

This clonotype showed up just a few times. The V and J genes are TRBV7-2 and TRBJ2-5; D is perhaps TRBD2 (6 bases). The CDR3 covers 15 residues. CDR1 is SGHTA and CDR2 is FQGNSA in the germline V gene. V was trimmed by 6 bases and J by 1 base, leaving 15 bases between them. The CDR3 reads CASRPIGGSQETQYF. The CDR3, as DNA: TGTGCCAGCAGGCCTATCGGGGGATCCCAAGAGACCCAGTACTTC.

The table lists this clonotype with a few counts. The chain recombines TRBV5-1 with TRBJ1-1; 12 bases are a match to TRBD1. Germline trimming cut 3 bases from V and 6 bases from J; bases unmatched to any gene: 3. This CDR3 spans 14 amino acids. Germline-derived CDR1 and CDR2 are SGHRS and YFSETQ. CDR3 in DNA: TGCGCCAGCAGCTGGGGACAGGGGGCCGCTGAAGCTTTCTTT. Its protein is CASSWGQGAAEAFF.

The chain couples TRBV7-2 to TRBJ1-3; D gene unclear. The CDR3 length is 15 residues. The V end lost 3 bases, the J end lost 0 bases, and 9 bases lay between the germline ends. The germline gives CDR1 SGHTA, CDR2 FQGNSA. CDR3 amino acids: CASSFSGNSGNTIYF. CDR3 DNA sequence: TGTGCCAGCAGCTTTTCCGGCAACTCTGGAAACACCATATATTTT.